The T cell receptor (beta chain) described here comes from a study of blood T cell repertoires in COVID-19. The wider study: Some COVID-19 samples were acute and others convalescent; all came from the United States, Italy and Spain. PBMCs, B-cell-depleted T cells, or T cells were the source of the cDNA or gDNA that made up the material.

Profiled with immunoSEQ multiplex PCR; TCRdb holds only in-frame clones, not every one. The sample includes approximately 140,000 clones, more than 70% seen only once; the top ten take approximately 5%. Study members were between roughly 18 and 100 years old and lived in 24 US regions. Germline V gene sequence: CDR1 SGHDN, CDR2 FVKESK. The ends were cut back, 0 bases at V and 1 base at J, with 18 bases in the middle. The CDR3 loop spans 18 amino acids. The sequenced sample was PBMCs or T cells enriched from blood (not recorded which). V gene TRBV14 combines with J gene TRBJ1-2; D remains ambiguous. This TCR came from a man aged 40-49 years with acute COVID-19. DNA for the CDR3: TGTGCCAGCAGCCAAGAAAGGCTCGAACAGTCTTTTAACTATGGCTACACCTTC. Translated: CASSQERLEQSFNYGYTF.